The T cell receptor (beta chain) described here comes from a study of T-cell memory formation after mild COVID-19. Study details: Across donors, TCR clusters were largely donor specific.

TCR alpha and TCR beta cDNA libraries carrying sample barcodes and UMIs were produced by 5'RACE using constant-segment primers. TCRdb reprocessed the 5' RACE reads via MiXCR and lists one record per CDR3 protein. This sample has 250,000 or so distinct CDR3 sequences, with under 20% found just once. The CDR3 is made up of 18 amino acids. With 0 bases removed from V and 6 bases from J, the gap between germline ends came to 20 bases. CDR1 and CDR2 (germline): MNHEY, SVGAGI. Concerning this clonotype: The antigen is unknown.

Study results and caveats: CD4+ contracting clones were found mainly in CM and EM, and CD8+ ones in EMRA. Pre-infection memory showed some responding clones, and this suggested that cross-reactive memory joined.

The sample consisted of PBMCs or a T cell subset sorted from them (not recorded which). This chain uses TRBV6-5 with TRBJ2-2, with D possibly matching TRBD2 (6 bases). The TCR sequence derives from a young man who had mild COVID-19 (a few samples of this study predate the infection). Cell type and time point are not known. Written as DNA, the CDR3 is TGTGCCAGCAGTTACTCCCGCGGCTCCGGGGGACGTTCCGGGGAGCTGTTTTTT. Translation: CASSYSRGSGGRSGELFF.